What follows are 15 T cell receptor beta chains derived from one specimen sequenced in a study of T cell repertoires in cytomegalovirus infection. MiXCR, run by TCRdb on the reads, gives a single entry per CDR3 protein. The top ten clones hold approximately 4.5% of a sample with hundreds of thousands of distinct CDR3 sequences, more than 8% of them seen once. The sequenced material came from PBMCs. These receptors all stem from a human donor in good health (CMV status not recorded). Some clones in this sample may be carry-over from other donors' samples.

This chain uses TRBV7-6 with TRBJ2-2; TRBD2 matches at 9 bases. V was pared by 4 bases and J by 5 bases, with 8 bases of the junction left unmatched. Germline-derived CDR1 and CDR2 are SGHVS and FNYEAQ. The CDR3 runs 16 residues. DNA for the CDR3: TGTGCCAGCAGCTCGTTTAGCGGGGGAGGTACCGGGGAGCTGTTTTTT. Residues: CASSSFSGGGTGELFF.

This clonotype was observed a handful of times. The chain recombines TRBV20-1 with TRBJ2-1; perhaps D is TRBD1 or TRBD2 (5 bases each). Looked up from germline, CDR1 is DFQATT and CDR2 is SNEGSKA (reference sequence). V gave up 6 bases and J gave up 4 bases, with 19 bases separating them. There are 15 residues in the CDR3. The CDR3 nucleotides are TGCAGTGCGTCAGACCGGGACGGACTTTACAATGAGCAGTTCTTC. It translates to CSASDRDGLYNEQFF.

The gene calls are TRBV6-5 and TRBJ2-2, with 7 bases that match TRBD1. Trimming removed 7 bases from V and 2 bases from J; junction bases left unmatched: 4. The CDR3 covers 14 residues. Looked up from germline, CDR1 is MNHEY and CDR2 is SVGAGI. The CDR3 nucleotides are TGTGCCAGCACCCGGACAGGAAACACCGGGGAGCTGTTTTTT. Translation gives CASTRTGNTGELFF.

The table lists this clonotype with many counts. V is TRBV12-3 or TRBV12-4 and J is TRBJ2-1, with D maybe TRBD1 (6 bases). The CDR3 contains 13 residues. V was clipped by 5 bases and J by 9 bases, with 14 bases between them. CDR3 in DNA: TGTGCCAGCAGTCCCGGGACAACGAGTGAGCAGTTCTTC. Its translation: CASSPGTTSEQFF.

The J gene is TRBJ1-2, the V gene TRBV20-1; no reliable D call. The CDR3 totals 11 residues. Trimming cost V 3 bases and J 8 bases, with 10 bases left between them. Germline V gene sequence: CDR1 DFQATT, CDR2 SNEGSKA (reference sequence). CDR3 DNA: TGCAGTGCTAGTTTAAAAAAGGGCTACACCTTC. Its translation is CSASLKKGYTF.

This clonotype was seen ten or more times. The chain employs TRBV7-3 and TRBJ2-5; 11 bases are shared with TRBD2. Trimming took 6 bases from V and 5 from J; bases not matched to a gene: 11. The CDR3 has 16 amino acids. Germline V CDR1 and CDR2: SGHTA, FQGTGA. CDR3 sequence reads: CASSGGASGRRETQYF. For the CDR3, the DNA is TGTGCCAGCAGTGGAGGGGCTAGCGGGAGGAGGGAGACCCAGTACTTC. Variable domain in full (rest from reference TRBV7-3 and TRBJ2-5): GAGVSQTPSNKVTEKGKYVELRCDPISGHTALYWYRQSLGQGPEFLIYFQGTGAADDSGLPNDRFFAVRPEGSVSTLKIQRTERGDSAVYLCASSGGASGRRETQYFGPGTRLLVL.

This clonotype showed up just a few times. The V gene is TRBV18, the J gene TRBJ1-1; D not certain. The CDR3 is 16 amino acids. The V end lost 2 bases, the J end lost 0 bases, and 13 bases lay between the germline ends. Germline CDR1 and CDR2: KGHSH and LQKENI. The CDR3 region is CASSPRTSAMNTEAFF. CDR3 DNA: TGTGCCAGCTCACCAAGGACCTCTGCTATGAACACTGAAGCTTTCTTT. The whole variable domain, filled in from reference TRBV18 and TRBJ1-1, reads NAGVMQNPRHLVRRRGQEARLRCSPMKGHSHVYWYRQLPEEGLKFMVYLQKENIIDESGMPKERFSAEFPKEGPSILRIQQVVRGDSAAYFCASSPRTSAMNTEAFFGQGTRLTVV.

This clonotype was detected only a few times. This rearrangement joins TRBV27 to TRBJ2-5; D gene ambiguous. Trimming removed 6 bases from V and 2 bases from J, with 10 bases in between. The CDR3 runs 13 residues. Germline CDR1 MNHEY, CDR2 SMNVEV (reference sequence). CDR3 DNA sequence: TGTGCCAGCAGCCCAATCTTTCAAGAGACCCAGTACTTC. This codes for CASSPIFQETQYF.

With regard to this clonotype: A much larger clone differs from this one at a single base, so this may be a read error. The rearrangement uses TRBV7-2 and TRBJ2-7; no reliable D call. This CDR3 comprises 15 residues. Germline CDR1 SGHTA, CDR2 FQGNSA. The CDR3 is CASSLEWAISYDQYF. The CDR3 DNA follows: TGTGCCAGCAGCTTAGAGTGGGCGATCTCCTACGACCAGTACTTC.

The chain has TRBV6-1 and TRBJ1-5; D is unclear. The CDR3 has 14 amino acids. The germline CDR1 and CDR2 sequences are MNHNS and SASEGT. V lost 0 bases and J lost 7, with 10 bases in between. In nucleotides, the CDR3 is TGTGCCAGCAGTGAAGCTTATGGGAACCAGCCCCAGCATTTT. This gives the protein CASSEAYGNQPQHF.

In DNA form, the CDR3 reads TGTGCCAGCAGACCGGGACAGGTTGTCTACGAGCAGTACTTC. It is translated as CASRPGQVVYEQYF. The V call is TRBV27, the J call TRBJ2-7, with TRBD1 identical over 8 bases. The CDR3 has 14 amino acids. V lost 6 bases and J lost 3; bases outside the gene matches: 7. Germline V gene sequence: CDR1 MNHEY, CDR2 SMNVEV (reference sequence).

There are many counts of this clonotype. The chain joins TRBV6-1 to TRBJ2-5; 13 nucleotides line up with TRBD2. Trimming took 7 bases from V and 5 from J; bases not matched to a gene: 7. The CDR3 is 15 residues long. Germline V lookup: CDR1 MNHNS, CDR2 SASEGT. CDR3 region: CASKRGTSGVETQYF. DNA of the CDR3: TGTGCCAGCAAAAGAGGGACTAGCGGGGTGGAGACCCAGTACTTC.

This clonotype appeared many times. The CDR3 DNA follows: TGCGCCAGCAGCCAAGTCTCTTGGGACAGCACAGATACGCAGTATTTT. It yields the protein CASSQVSWDSTDTQYF. V and J are TRBV4-3 and TRBJ2-3; D possibly uses TRBD1 or TRBD2 (5 bases each). Germline V gives CDR1 LGHNA, CDR2 YSLEER. V lost 1 base and J 0 bases, leaving 11 bases between the germline ends. The CDR3 runs to 16 residues.

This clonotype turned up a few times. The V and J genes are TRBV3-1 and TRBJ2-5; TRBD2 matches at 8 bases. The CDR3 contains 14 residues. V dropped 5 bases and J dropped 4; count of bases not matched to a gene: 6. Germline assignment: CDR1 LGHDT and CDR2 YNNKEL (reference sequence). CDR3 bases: TGTGCCAGCAGCGTCCGGGGGGGAGGAGAGACCCAGTACTTC. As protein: CASSVRGGGETQYF.

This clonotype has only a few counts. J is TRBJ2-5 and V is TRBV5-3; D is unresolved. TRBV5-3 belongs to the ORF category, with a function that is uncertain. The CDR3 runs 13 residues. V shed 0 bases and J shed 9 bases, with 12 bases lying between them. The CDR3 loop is CARSLDLHESQYF. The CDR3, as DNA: TGTGCCAGAAGCTTGGACCTGCATGAGTCCCAGTACTTC.